This TCR beta chain emerged from a study of identical twins (dated by TCRdb to 2016 to 2017). In the study overall: To test whether fetal clonotypes persist, the study used deep sequencing on TCR alpha and beta repertoires from monozygotic twins, unrelated adults of various ages, and cord blood. To rule out contamination, the twin experiments were replicated at different times with different library preparation protocols.

This clonotype was counted only a few times. Its target antigen remains unknown. No much larger clone exists at a distance of one base, and base qualities are not known. Findings and caveats that apply to the study as a whole: Zero-insertion analyses could be partly confounded by invariant T cells such as MAIT and iNKT, though diverse VJ usage argued against such confounding for most clonotypes. Because the same donors could not be followed over many years, the conclusions relied on cross-sectional statistical analysis. Recombination models systematically underestimated out-of-frame TCR alpha sharing in monozygotic twins but agreed with sharing between unrelated individuals. Out-of-frame TCR alpha sequences shared between twins showed an excess of low generation-probability sequences compared with coincidental sharing between unrelated individuals. The excess sharing between twins in beta out-of-frame sequences was weaker because fewer shared sequences reduced the signal-to-noise ratio. Fewer insertions were carried by abundant cord blood beta clonotypes; a weaker similar trend was observed in young adult naive repertoires, while no such trend was observed in memory repertoires.

Trimming at the junction amounts to 5 bases on V and 2 bases on J, and the germline ends lie 13 bases apart. As encoded in the germline V gene (reference sequence), CDR1 is SEHNR while CDR2 is FQNEAQ. Counted from cysteine to phenylalanine, this CDR3 has 15 amino acids. Just CDR3 DNA is preserved here, 45 bases in frame from base 1. All donors were healthy Caucasians. Three pairs of female monozygotic twins, all aged about 18 to 30 years, made up the twin cohort. CD4+ and CD8+ T cell populations were isolated with positive isolation kits from Invitrogen. The library was generated by 5' RACE. Sequencing took place on an Illumina HiSeq 2000. A universal primer binding site was introduced by template switching, and a unique molecular identifier was present in the final cDNA, enabling accurate counting of TCR cDNA molecules. Specific primers in the conserved constant-segment region were used to synthesize first-strand cDNA for TCR alpha and beta chains. To control for contamination, each cDNA library was double barcoded with a SMART-Mk sample barcode plus Illumina barcodes. Two successive PCR steps introduced TruSeq adapter sequences along with Illumina sample barcodes. The Illumina HiSeq platform was used with custom primers to sequence TCR alpha and beta cDNA libraries. Concerning the study's data processing: MiGEC was used to process raw reads and extract unique molecular identifiers, and MiXCR was used to find CDR3 positions. Recombination models were inferred per individual with the repgenHMM and IGoR tools using an EM algorithm. Shared clonotype analysis was performed with the tcR package in R, normalizing sharing by the product of cloneset sizes. To study raw recombination free of thymic and clonal selection effects, out-of-frame nonproductive sequences were analyzed. In-frame beta chains were kept once TCRdb had trimmed the public reads at Q25 with fastp and called clones with MiXCR. Every CDR3 protein is listed once, alongside the most common genes and DNA of its rows. These V and J calls derive from TCRdb rather than the authors' analysis. The sample table holds a few hundred thousand distinct CDR3 sequences, of which about 8.3% were seen once. The ten largest clones represent 2.5% to 3.5% of the sample.

This sample was also put to use in a study of yellow fever vaccine responses in identical twins. According to the second study: According to the authors, the vaccine-induced T cell response in identical twins seemed to be partly convergent and partly specific to each individual. Focusing on identical twins, the study followed the T cell clones that responded to the vaccine, and did so with precision.

The source is a woman aged 18-30 years in good health. The specimen sequenced was CD8+ T cells sorted from blood. The sequence joins TRBV7-9 to TRBJ1-3, with the D segment identity uncertain. The CDR3 reads as follows: CASSPPLSAGNTIYF. In nucleotides, the sequence is TGTGCCAGCAGCCCTCCCCTAAGTGCTGGAAACACCATATATTTT.